These 19 T cell receptor beta chains came from one sample sequenced in a study of T-cell memory formation after mild COVID-19. MiXCR, run by TCRdb on the 5' RACE reads, gives a single entry per CDR3 protein. Of around 260,000 distinct CDR3 sequences detected, around 15% appear once; the ten largest clones hold roughly a fifth. Material for sequencing was PBMCs or a T cell subset sorted from them (not recorded which). The receptor set was obtained from a man younger than 35 who had mild COVID-19 (a few samples of this study predate the infection). Cell type and time point are not known.

About this clonotype: Given a much more abundant clone one base away, this may be a read error. The V gene is TRBV29-1, the J gene TRBJ2-3, with TRBD1 matching over 9 bases. This CDR3 contains 13 residues. The V gene's germline CDR1 is SQVTM and CDR2 ANQGSEA. The CDR3 sequence is CSGRDREPDKQYF. The DNA for the CDR3 is TGCAGCGGGCGGGACAGGGAACCAGATAAGCAGTATTTT.

Many counts were recorded for this clonotype. The chain joins TRBV29-1 to TRBJ2-7, with 7 bases lining up with TRBD2. CDR3 length equals 13 residues. Per germline, CDR1 SQVTM and CDR2 ANQGSEA. V gave up 4 bases and J gave up 3 bases; unmatched junction bases: 6. The CDR3 reads CSVGIGGGYEQYF. The CDR3 region has the DNA TGCAGCGTTGGGATTGGCGGGGGCTACGAGCAGTACTTC.

This clonotype was counted between two and nine times. The chain employs TRBV29-1 and TRBJ1-1; TRBD1 matches at 9 bases. The CDR3 loop spans 15 amino acids. Germline CDR1 reads SQVTM; CDR2 reads ANQGSEA. V lost 6 bases, J lost 0 bases, and 8 bases stayed unmatched. CDR3 region: CSVLRTGDLNTEAFF. The CDR3 coding sequence is TGCAGCGTGTTGAGGACAGGGGACTTGAACACTGAAGCTTTCTTT. The whole variable domain, filled in from reference TRBV29-1 and TRBJ1-1, reads SAVISQKPSRDICQRGTSLTIQCQVDSQVTMMFWYRQQPGQSLTLIATANQGSEATYESGFVIDKFPISRPNLTFSTLTVSNMSPEDSSIYLCSVLRTGDLNTEAFFGQGTRLTVV.

This clonotype was seen only a few times. The CDR3 bases are TGCGCCAGCAGCCCAGGACTAGCGTGGGTTGGGACAGATACGCAGTATTTT. Protein product: CASSPGLAWVGTDTQYF. V and J are TRBV5-1 and TRBJ2-3; 9 bases agree with TRBD2. The CDR3 is 17 amino acids. The junction had 12 bases not matched to a gene; V was cut back by 4 bases and J by 3 bases. In germline, CDR1 is SGHRS, CDR2 YFSETQ.

CDR3 coding DNA: TGTGCCAGCTCACAGTGGGACAGCACAGATACGCAGTATTTT. This gives the protein CASSQWDSTDTQYF. V and J are TRBV18 and TRBJ2-3; D could derive from TRBD1 or TRBD2 (5 bases each). Looked up from germline, CDR1 is KGHSH and CDR2 is LQKENI. The CDR3 covers 14 residues. V dropped 4 bases and J dropped 0 bases, with 8 bases sitting between them. Drawing the rest from reference TRBV18 and TRBJ2-3, the complete variable domain is NAGVMQNPRHLVRRRGQEARLRCSPMKGHSHVYWYRQLPEEGLKFMVYLQKENIIDESGMPKERFSAEFPKEGPSILRIQQVVRGDSAAYFCASSQWDSTDTQYFGPGTRLTVL.

V is TRBV11-2 and J is TRBJ1-1; no definite D call. V shed 1 base and J shed 1 base, with 10 bases lying between them. This CDR3 region has 15 residues. From germline, CDR1 is SGHAT and CDR2 FQNNGV. The DNA for the CDR3 is TGTGCCAGCAGCTTAGGTGGGTATCCGAACACTGAAGCTTTCTTT. As protein: CASSLGGYPNTEAFF.

This clonotype turned up a few times. The chain combines TRBV12-3 or TRBV12-4 with TRBJ1-5, with D perhaps TRBD1 (5 bases). This CDR3 is built from 16 residues. Trimming left V 2 bases short and J 3 bases short, with 14 bases between. CDR3 nucleotide sequence: TGTGCCAGCAGTTTAATCCAGGGAAATCTCAATCAGCCCCAGCATTTT. Translation: CASSLIQGNLNQPQHF.

V gene TRBV20-1 combines with J gene TRBJ1-2, with a possible D match to TRBD1 (5 bases). The germline V gene has CDR1 DFQATT and CDR2 SNEGSKA (reference sequence). V lost 0 bases and J lost 4, with 9 bases in between. This CDR3 region has 13 residues. As DNA, the CDR3 is TGCAGTGCTAGAGATCTTGGGGCCTATGGCTACACCTTC. Translated, it gives CSARDLGAYGYTF.

The CDR3 nucleotides are TGTGCCAGCAGCCACGGGACTATCCAAGAGACCCAGTACTTC. Translated, it gives CASSHGTIQETQYF. The chain combines TRBV12-3 or TRBV12-4 with TRBJ2-5, with 7 bases lining up with TRBD2. Trimming removed 6 bases from V and 1 base from J; junction bases left unmatched: 5. This CDR3 contains 14 residues.

This clonotype occurred a few times. This chain links TRBV27 with TRBJ2-7; D unresolved. Trimming cost V 2 bases and J 2 bases, with 7 bases left between them. The CDR3 runs to 13 residues. In germline, CDR1 is MNHEY, CDR2 SMNVEV (reference sequence). The CDR3 bases are TGTGCCAGCAGTTTAGGCGCAACCTACGAGCAGTACTTC. This sequence encodes CASSLGATYEQYF.

This sequence joins TRBV4-3 and TRBJ1-2; weak D call: TRBD1 (5 bases). V lost 3 bases and J lost 7, with 12 bases in between. Germline V gene lookup returns CDR1 LGHNA and CDR2 YSLEER. The CDR3 consists of 13 residues. CDR3 in DNA: TGCGCCAGCAGCCATGGGGGTGGGGTTGGCTACACCTTC. The encoded protein is CASSHGGGVGYTF.

This chain uses TRBV6-2 or TRBV6-3 with TRBJ2-4; D possibly matches TRBD1 or TRBD2 (5 bases each). V was clipped by 5 bases and J by 9 bases, with 11 bases between them. There are 12 residues in the CDR3. CDR1 is MNHEY and CDR2 is SVGEGT in the germline V gene. The DNA for the CDR3 is TGTGCCAGCAGTCCGGGGCTCGCCATTCAGTACTTC. It specifies CASSPGLAIQYF.

The rearrangement links TRBV4-3 to TRBJ1-4, with a tentative D call TRBD1 (6 bases). Germline loops: CDR1 LGHNA, CDR2 YSLEER. Trimming stripped 3 bases from V and 7 bases from J, with 15 bases between. The CDR3 runs to 15 residues. This CDR3 reads CASSQTGGLGEKLFF. The DNA for the CDR3 is TGCGCCAGCAGCCAGACGGGGGGGCTCGGTGAAAAACTGTTTTTT.

The rearrangement links TRBV12-5 to TRBJ1-5; D unresolved. CDR1 is LGHNT, CDR2 FRNRAP, per germline. The V and J ends lost 6 bases and 1 base respectively, with 7 bases between them. The CDR3 totals 13 residues. For the CDR3, the DNA is TGTGCTAGTGGCTCGGGGAGCAATCAGCCCCAGCATTTT. Translating gives CASGSGSNQPQHF.

This chain uses TRBV7-2 with TRBJ1-2; unclear D gene. Germline V gene data show CDR1 as SGHTA and CDR2 as FQGNSA. With 1 base removed from V and 7 bases from J, the gap between germline ends came to 10 bases. This CDR3 region has 13 residues. DNA of the CDR3: TGTGCCAGCAGCTTAGAGAGGTGGACTGGCTACACCTTC. Translation gives CASSLERWTGYTF.

This clonotype was found a few times. The rearrangement joins TRBV9 to TRBJ1-1, with no clear D. Germline CDR1 is SGDLS and CDR2 is YYNGEE. V was shortened by 3 bases and J by 4 bases, with 13 bases between the two germline ends. The CDR3 consists of 14 residues. The CDR3 region has the DNA TGTGCCAGCAGCGCCCGCCTCTCGGGCACTGAAGCTTTCTTT. Amino acid sequence: CASSARLSGTEAFF.

There are a few counts of this clonotype. This chain connects TRBV7-9 to TRBJ2-2, with D unresolved. Trimming took off 1 base at V and 1 base at J, with 7 bases between the two ends. There are 15 residues in the CDR3. Germline lookup yields CDR1 SEHNR and CDR2 FQNEAQ (reference sequence). The CDR3 reads CASSLGYRNTGELFF. CDR3 in DNA: TGTGCCAGCAGCTTAGGCTACAGGAACACCGGGGAGCTGTTTTTT.

The chain uses TRBV7-9 and TRBJ2-3; D gene unclear. The germline gives CDR1 SEHNR, CDR2 FQNEAQ (reference sequence). The CDR3 covers 14 residues. Trimming removed 5 bases from V and 2 bases from J, with 11 bases in between. DNA for the CDR3: TGTGCCAGCAGCCGGACGGAGTACACAGATACGCAGTATTTT. Residues: CASSRTEYTDTQYF.

This clonotype was detected only a few times. The rearrangement links TRBV7-9 to TRBJ1-2; D ambiguous. The germline V gene encodes CDR1 SEHNR and CDR2 FQNEAQ (reference sequence). The CDR3 extends over 14 amino acids. V was pared by 0 bases and J by 6 bases, with 11 bases between. The CDR3 DNA reads as TGTGCCAGCAGCTTAGCGGCGGGTTGGGATGGCTACACCTTC. This gives the protein CASSLAAGWDGYTF.